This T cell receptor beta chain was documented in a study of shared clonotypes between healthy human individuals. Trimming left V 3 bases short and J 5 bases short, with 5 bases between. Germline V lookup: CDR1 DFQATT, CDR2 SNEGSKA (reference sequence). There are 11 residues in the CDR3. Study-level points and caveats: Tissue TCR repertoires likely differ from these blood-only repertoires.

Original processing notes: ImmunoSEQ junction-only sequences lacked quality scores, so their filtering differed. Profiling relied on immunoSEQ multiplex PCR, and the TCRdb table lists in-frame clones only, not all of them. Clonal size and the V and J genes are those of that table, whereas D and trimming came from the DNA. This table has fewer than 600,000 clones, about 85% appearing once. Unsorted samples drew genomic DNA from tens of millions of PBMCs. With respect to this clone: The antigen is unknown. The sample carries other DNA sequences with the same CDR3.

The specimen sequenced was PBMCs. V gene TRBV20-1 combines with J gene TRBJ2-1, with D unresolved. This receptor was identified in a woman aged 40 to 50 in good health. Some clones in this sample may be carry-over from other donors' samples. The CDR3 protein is CSARADNEQFF. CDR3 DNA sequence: TGCAGTGCTAGGGCAGACAATGAGCAGTTCTTC.